This TCR beta chain stems from a study of T cell responses to AZD1222 COVID-19 vaccine. Study-level results: Spike-specific TCR breadth and depth were elevated following two AZD1222 doses.

The V and J ends lost 3 bases and 6 bases respectively, with 8 bases between them. The germline V gene encodes CDR1 KGHDR and CDR2 SFDVKD. The CDR3 contains 13 residues. Assay: immunoSEQ multiplex PCR; the TCRdb copy retains only in-frame clones and omits some. This sample has about 160,000 clones; about 90% occur once, and the top ten carry 1.9%. On this clone itself: The target antigen is unknown.

This sequence joins TRBV24-1 and TRBJ1-5, with D possibly being TRBD1 (5 bases). This receptor was obtained from an adult in good health. Specimen: peripheral blood, collected on day 0 of AZD1222 vaccination. The CDR3 protein is CATSDVGAQPQHF. CDR3 DNA sequence: TGTGCCACCAGTGATGTAGGGGCTCAGCCCCAGCATTTT.